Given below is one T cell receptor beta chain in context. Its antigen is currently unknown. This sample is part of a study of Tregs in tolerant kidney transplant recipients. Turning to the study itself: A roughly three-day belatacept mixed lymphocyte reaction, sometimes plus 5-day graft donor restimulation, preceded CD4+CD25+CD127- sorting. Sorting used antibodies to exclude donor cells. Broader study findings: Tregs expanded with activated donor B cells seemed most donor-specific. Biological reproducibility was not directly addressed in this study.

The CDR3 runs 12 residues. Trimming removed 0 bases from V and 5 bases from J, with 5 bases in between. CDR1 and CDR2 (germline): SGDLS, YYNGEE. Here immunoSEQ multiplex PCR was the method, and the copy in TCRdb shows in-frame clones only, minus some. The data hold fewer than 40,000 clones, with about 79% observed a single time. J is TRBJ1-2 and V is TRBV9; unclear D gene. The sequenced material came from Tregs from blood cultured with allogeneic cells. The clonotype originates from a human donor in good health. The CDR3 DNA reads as TGTGCCAGCAGCGTAGGCTTTTATGGCTACACCTTC. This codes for CASSVGFYGYTF.